The source of this T cell receptor (beta chain) is a study of vaccination and CD4 T cells after COVID-19 (dated by TCRdb to between 2021 and 2024). For the wider study: SARS-CoV-2 positivity had been established in the convalescent patients by nasal swab PCR, and mild disease was recorded in under ten of these patients and severe disease in one. The convalescent cohort comprised six males and four females, including two Hispanic individuals, seven Caucasians, two Asians and one multiracial person. Participants received two doses of either the Pfizer-BioNTech BNT162b2 vaccine (n=8) or the Moderna mRNA-1273 vaccine (n=2). Post-COVID blood samples were collected from convalescent patients a median of approximately 93 days after diagnosis, with a range of about 30 to 180 days. The time from the second vaccine dose to post-vaccine blood sampling had a median of around 72 days and ranged from about 14 to 241 days. Overlapping spike peptide pools from SARS-CoV-2 and from the common cold coronaviruses HCoV-NL63, HCoV-OC43 and HCoV-229E were used as culture stimuli. As controls, cultures received a CEFX viral epitope pool (the positive control), an HIV-1 Nef peptide pool (the negative control), or no peptide at all. The spike-specific CD4+ TCR repertoire was compared before and after mRNA vaccination in approximately ten COVID-19 convalescent patients and a handful of infection-naive healthy vaccine recipients.

The V and J ends are trimmed by 4 bases and 7 bases, leaving 19 bases between them. There are 14 amino acids in the CDR3, from cysteine to phenylalanine inclusive. Just CDR3 DNA is preserved here, 42 bases in frame from base 1. Taken from the germline V gene (reference sequence), the CDR1 and CDR2 loops are DFQATT and SNEGSKA. Libraries were built with PCR. At the Johns Hopkins FTIC core, DNA from the cultured CD4+ T cells underwent TCR sequencing with the Oncomine TCR Beta short-read assay. The QIAamp micro DNA kit was used to extract genomic DNA from the cultured CD4+ T cells. The Oncomine TCR Beta libraries from cultured CD4+ T cells were pooled using unique dual indexes and then sequenced on an Illumina iSeq 100. Regarding the original processing steps: Non-productive sequences were filtered out, and CDR3s that did not start with C, did not end with F or W, or were shorter than 7 amino acids were discarded. The MANAFEST web application identified antigen-specific clonotypes by comparing peptide-stimulated wells against reference wells and other culture wells. Positive clones required FDR below 0.05, an odds ratio above 5, and productive frequency above 0.1% in at least two of three replicate wells. A clonotype was classed as cross-reactive if the clonotype showed significant expansion both in SARS-CoV-2 spike wells and in at least one common cold coronavirus spike condition. Using R version 3.6.1, CDR3 homology was evaluated through Levenshtein distances (stringdist) along with unrooted phylogenetic trees (ape). The public sequencing data were trimmed at Q25 with fastp and processed into clonotypes with MiXCR by TCRdb, which kept only in-frame beta chains. CDR3 protein duplicates are merged, each entry listing the most common genes and DNA. TCRdb's processing, not the authors' own work, is the source of the V and J calls. This sample comprises about 14,000 distinct CDR3 sequences, less than 65% of them detected only once. Of the sample, roughly 8.4% is held by the ten largest clones.

Here is what the overall study found, with its caveats: Among convalescent patients, a median about 86% of the SARS-CoV-2-reactive clones seen after vaccination appeared only after vaccination, which suggests priming specific to the vaccine. Nearly all vaccine-specific clones in convalescent patients (304 of 307) were mono-reactive for SARS-CoV-2 spike rather than cross-reactive with common cold coronaviruses. Although the median number of SARS-CoV-2-reactive clonotypes went up from roughly 23 after infection to 38 after vaccination, the increase was not significant. Only a relatively small number of convalescent patients were included in the study, and early timepoints following natural infection were not analyzed.

This specimen's treatment or condition label, interpreted: approximately 11-day PBMC culture with coronavirus spike peptide pools or control peptides (ViraFEST assay). The study used the ViraFEST assay, which expanded antigen-specific T cells with peptide pools and then identified expanded clonotypes by TCR sequencing. The positive SARS-CoV-2 PCR tests of the convalescent patients were dated from March to December 2020, before the Alpha, Beta and Delta variants emerged in the United States. Each well held approximately 2 million PBMCs cultured in IMDM containing roughly 5% human AB serum and approximately 9.8 IU/ml IL-2, with roughly 9.2 ug/ml peptide pools added. On days 3 and 7, half of the culture medium was replaced with fresh IL-2-containing medium. Once the cells had been in culture for around ten days, the EasySep CD4+ T cell isolation kit was used to isolate CD4+ T cells by negative selection. PBMCs were separated from whole blood using Ficoll-Paque Plus gradient centrifugation and then either used fresh or cryopreserved at -140C. Triplicate wells were generally used for each culture condition.

Details on this clonotype: What this receptor recognizes is not known. The sample holds no much larger clone one base away, and base qualities are not on file.

This TCR came from a human donor who had recovered from COVID-19. Sequencing was performed on CD4+ T cells from blood, cultured in vitro, taken before SARS-CoV-2 vaccination. The rearranged chain carries TRBV20-1 and TRBJ1-2; possibly the D gene is TRBD1, per 6 matching bases. The CDR3 protein: CSATPSAGAIGYTF. Read as DNA, the sequence is TGCAGTGCTACCCCTTCAGCAGGGGCAATTGGCTACACCTTC.